This T cell receptor beta chain is drawn from a study of cytomegalovirus exposure and HLA in healthy donors. Overall study context: In terms of ancestry, the Caucasian-associated cluster contained 81% of the roughly 400 genotyped donors.

The PCR employed 60 Vbeta primers together with 13 Jbeta primers. This table comes from immunoSEQ multiplex PCR, and its TCRdb copy is limited to in-frame clones, with some not included. The data show about 140,000 clones, approximately 82% seen once. The junction had 9 bases not matched to a gene; V was cut back by 4 bases and J by 3 bases. Germline V lookup: CDR1 KGHSY, CDR2 FQNENV. The CDR3 runs 15 residues. In this sample, this clone turned up once. The chain couples TRBV16 to TRBJ2-7; 7 nucleotides align to TRBD1. This TCR was sampled from a man younger than 40 in good health and CMV-seropositive. Material for sequencing was PBMCs. CDR3 amino acids: CASSPTLAGGYEQYF. The CDR3, as DNA: TGTGCCAGCAGCCCAACGCTGGCAGGGGGCTACGAGCAGTACTTC.